The rows below give T cell receptor beta chains drawn from one sample of a study of sequential checkpoint blockade in melanoma. Libraries were prepared by immunoSEQ multiplex PCR; TCRdb keeps only in-frame clonotypes and omits some of them. The sample contains about 6,900 clones, around 78% of which appear only once. This material consisted of CD8+ T cells sorted from blood (inferred from file names), taken from a patient given nivolumab and ipilimumab in sequence. These receptors were obtained from a human donor with melanoma. The CDR3 runs from the conserved cysteine through the conserved F or W. Fields, in order: J gene, D gene, clone size, V gene, CDR3 DNA, CDR3 protein. The D gene is left open where the match is weak. Only some rows state a clone size, as once, few, many or a class for expanded clones.

>TRBJ2-3|-|-|TRBV28
TGTGCCAGCAGTTTTTGGGGGGGCCCTCACACAGATACGCAGTATTTT
CASSFWGGPHTDTQYF
>TRBJ2-3|TRBD1|-|TRBV2
TGTGCCAGCAGTGGGGACCGGGACAGGGTCACAGATACGCAGTATTTT
CASSGDRDRVTDTQYF
>TRBJ2-7|-|-|TRBV27
TGTGCCAGCAGTTTTTCTAGCGCCTCCTACGAGCAGTACTTC
CASSFSSASYEQYF
>TRBJ2-7|-|few|TRBV6-5
TGTGCCAGCAGGCGAGCCCCGCAACCAACCTACGAGCAGTACTTC
CASRRAPQPTYEQYF
>TRBJ1-1|-|-|TRBV30
TGTGCCTGGAGCTCGACAGTAGACACTGAAGCTTTCTTT
CAWSSTVDTEAFF
>TRBJ2-5|TRBD2|few|TRBV14
TGTGCCAGCAGCCCGGGACTAGCGGGAGAGACCCAGTACTTC
CASSPGLAGETQYF
>TRBJ1-1|TRBD1|-|TRBV6-5
TGTGCCAGCAGTACAAGACAGGGGAGGGACACTGAAGCTTTCTTT
CASSTRQGRDTEAFF
>TRBJ1-2|TRBD1|-|TRBV7-6
TGTGCCAGCAGCAGAAACTCCGGGACAGGGAACTATGGCTACACCTTC
CASSRNSGTGNYGYTF
>TRBJ2-7|TRBD2|-|TRBV19
TGTGCCAGTAGTCAAACTAGCGGGACCTACGAGCAGTACTTC
CASSQTSGTYEQYF
>TRBJ2-7|-|-|TRBV27
TGTGCCAGCATAGGAGCGGCCTACGAGCAGTACTTC
CASIGAAYEQYF
>TRBJ1-3|TRBD1|-|TRBV7-9
TGTGCCAGCAGCTATTACAGGGGCTCTGGAAACACCATATATTTT
CASSYYRGSGNTIYF
>TRBJ1-6|-|-|TRBV4-1
TGCGCCAGCAGCCCATGGACAGATAATAATTCACCCCTCCACTTT
CASSPWTDNNSPLHF
>TRBJ2-2|-|-|TRBV15
TGTGCCACCAGCAGCTCCCTAGCACTCACCGGGGAGCTGTTTTTT
CATSSSLALTGELFF
>TRBJ2-3|TRBD1|-|TRBV13
TGTGCCAGCAGCCCCGGGATCGGGACAGGGGGCGGCACAGATACGCAGTATTTT
CASSPGIGTGGGTDTQYF
>TRBJ2-7|TRBD1|-|TRBV6-5
TGTGCCAGCAGCCCCGGACAGGGACTCTACGAGCAGTACTTC
CASSPGQGLYEQYF